This T cell receptor (beta chain) emerged from a study of blood T cell repertoires in COVID-19. Across the study: The study drew acute and convalescent COVID-19 samples from the United States, Italy and Spain. Sources were T cells, B-cell-depleted T cells, or PBMCs; the material itself was cDNA or gDNA.

The CDR3 spans 15 residues. The trim removed 6 bases at V and 2 bases at J, leaving 8 bases unmatched. Germline values: CDR1 SNHLY, CDR2 FYNNEI. Repertoires were generated with immunoSEQ multiplex PCR, while TCRdb's copy carries only in-frame clones and drops some. The sample holds roughly 80,000 clones, roughly nine tenths seen once. This chain joins TRBV2 and TRBJ2-3; 7 bases map to TRBD2. The receptor's source is a man aged 80 or over in a cohort sampled during active COVID-19. Sequenced material: peripheral blood. CDR3 nucleotide sequence: TGTGCCAGCAGACAACTAGCGCGGTCCACAGATACGCAGTATTTT. It yields the protein CASRQLARSTDTQYF.